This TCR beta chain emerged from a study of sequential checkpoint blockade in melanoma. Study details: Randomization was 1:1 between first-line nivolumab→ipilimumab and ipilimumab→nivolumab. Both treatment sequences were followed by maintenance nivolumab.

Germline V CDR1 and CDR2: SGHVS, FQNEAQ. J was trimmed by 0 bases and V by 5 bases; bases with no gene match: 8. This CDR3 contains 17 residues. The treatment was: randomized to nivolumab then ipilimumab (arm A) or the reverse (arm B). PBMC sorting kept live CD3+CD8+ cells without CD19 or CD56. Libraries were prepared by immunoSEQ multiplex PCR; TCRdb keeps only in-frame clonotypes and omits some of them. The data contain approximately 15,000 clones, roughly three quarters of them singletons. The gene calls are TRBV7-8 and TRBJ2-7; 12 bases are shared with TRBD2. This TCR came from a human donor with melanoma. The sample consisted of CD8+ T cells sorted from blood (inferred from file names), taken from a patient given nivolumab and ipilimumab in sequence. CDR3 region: CASSVALAGGYSYEQYF. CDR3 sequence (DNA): TGTGCCAGCAGCGTCGCTCTAGCGGGAGGGTACTCCTACGAGCAGTACTTC.